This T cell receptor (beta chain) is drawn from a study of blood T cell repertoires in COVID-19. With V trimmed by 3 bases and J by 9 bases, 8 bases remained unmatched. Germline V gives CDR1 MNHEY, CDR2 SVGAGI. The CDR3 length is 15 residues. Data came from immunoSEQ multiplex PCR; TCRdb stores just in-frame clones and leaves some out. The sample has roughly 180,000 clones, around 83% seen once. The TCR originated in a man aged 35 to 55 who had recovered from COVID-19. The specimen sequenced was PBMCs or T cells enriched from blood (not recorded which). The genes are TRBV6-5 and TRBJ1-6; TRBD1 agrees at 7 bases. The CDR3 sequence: CASSYSTGAFSPLHF. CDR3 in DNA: TGTGCCAGCAGTTATTCTACAGGGGCCTTTTCACCCCTCCACTTT.